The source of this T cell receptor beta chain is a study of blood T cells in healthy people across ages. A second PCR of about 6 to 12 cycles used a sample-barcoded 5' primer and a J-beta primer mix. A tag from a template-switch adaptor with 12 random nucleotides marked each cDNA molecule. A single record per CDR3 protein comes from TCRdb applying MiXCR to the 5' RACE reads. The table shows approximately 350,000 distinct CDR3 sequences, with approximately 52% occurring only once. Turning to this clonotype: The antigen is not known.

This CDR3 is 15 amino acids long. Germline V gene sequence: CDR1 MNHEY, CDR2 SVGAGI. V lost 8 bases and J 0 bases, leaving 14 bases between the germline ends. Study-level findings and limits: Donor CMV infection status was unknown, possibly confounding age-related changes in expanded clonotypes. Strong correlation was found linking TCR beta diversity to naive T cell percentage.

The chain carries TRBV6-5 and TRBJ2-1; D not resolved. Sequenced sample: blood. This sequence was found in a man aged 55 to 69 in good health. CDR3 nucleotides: TGTGCCAGCTATCCGCTACTTAGCTCCTACAATGAGCAGTTCTTC. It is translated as CASYPLLSSYNEQFF.